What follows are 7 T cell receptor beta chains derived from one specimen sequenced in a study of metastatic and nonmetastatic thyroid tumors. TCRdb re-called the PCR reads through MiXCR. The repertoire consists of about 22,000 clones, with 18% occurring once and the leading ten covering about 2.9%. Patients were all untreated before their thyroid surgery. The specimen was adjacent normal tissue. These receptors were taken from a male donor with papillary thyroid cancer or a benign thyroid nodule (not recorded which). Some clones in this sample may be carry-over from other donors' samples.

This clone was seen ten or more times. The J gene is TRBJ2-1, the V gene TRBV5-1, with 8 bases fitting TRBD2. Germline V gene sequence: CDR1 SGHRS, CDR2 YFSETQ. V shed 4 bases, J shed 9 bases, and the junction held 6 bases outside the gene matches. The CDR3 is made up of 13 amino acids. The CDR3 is CASSDGGAGEQFF. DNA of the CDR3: TGCGCCAGCAGCGACGGGGGGGCCGGTGAGCAGTTCTTC.

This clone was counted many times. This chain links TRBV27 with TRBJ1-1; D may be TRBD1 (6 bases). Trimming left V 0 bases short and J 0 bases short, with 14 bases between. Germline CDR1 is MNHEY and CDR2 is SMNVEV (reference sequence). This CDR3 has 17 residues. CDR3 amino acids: CASSLSWGQLMNTEAFF. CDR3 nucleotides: TGTGCCAGCAGTTTATCGTGGGGACAACTGATGAACACTGAAGCTTTCTTT.

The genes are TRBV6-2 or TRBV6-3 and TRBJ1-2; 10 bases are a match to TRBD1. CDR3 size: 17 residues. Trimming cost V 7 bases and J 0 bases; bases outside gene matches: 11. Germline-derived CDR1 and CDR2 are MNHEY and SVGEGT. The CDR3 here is CASTPGTGVLANYGYTF. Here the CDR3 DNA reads TGTGCCAGCACACCCGGGACAGGGGTCCTCGCTAACTATGGCTACACCTTC.

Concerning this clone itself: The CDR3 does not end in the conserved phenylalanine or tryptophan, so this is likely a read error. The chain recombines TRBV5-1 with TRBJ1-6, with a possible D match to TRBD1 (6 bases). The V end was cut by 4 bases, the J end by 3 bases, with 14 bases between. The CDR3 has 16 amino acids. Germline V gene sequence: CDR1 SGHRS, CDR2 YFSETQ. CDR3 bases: TGCGCCAGCAGCCTCGCCGGACAGAACTATAATTCACCCCTCCACGGT. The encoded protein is CASSLAGQNYNSPLHG.

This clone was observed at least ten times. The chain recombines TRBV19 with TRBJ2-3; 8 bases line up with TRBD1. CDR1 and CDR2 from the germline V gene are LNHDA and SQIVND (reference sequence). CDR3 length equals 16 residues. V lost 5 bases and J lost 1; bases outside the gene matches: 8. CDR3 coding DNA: TGTGCCAGTAGTGCGCGACAGGGGCTAGGCACAGATACGCAGTATTTT. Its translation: CASSARQGLGTDTQYF.

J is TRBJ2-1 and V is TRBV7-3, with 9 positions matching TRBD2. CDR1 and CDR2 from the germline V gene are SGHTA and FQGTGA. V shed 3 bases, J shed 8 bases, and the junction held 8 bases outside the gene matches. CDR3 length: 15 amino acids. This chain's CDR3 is CASSLRSGGFHEQFF. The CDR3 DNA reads TGTGCCAGCAGCTTGAGAAGCGGGGGGTTCCATGAGCAGTTCTTC.

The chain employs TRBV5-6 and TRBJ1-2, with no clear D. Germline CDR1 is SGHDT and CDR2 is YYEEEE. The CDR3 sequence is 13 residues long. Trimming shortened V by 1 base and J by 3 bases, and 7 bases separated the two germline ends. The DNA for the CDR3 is TGTGCCAGCAGCTTGTGGGAGTACTATGGCTACACCTTC. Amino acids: CASSLWEYYGYTF.